The following is a T cell receptor (beta chain) sequence with its context. Its antigen is currently unknown. Within the sample, other DNA sequences also encode this same CDR3. The CDR3 is 15 residues long. CDR1 is MNHEY, CDR2 SMNVEV, per germline (reference sequence). V lost 5 bases, J lost 2 bases, and 4 bases stayed unmatched. Profiling relied on immunoSEQ multiplex PCR, and the TCRdb table lists in-frame clones only, not all of them. In the table there are 250,000 to 350,000 clones, around 76% of which are singletons. Library input was about 2.2 micrograms of DNA from cryopreserved PBMCs. The record originates from a study of cytotoxic CD8 clonotypes in ibrutinib-treated CLL. Study background: Samples showed on average around 250,000 productive templates and 94,082 productive rearrangements. Findings and limits, study-wide: A difference in sampling times existed between sustained-remission and progressing patients. Elevated clonality accompanied ibrutinib response, with a return toward baseline values at progression.

The source is a human donor with chronic lymphocytic leukemia. Sequencing was performed on PBMCs, taken at disease progression, from a patient treated with ibrutinib. This chain links TRBV27 with TRBJ2-7; 12 bases fit TRBD2. The CDR3 DNA reads TGTGCCAGCAGTCTGGGACTAGCGGGTACCTACGAGCAGTACTTC. Amino acid sequence: CASSLGLAGTYEQYF.